The rows below give T cell receptor beta chains drawn from one sample of a study of T cell responses to AZD1222 COVID-19 vaccine. TCRdb's copy holds only in-frame clones and misses some; the assay was immunoSEQ multiplex PCR. The sample contains about 140,000 clones, around 92% of which appear only once. The source was peripheral blood, collected on day 0 of AZD1222 vaccination. The receptor source for this set is an adult in good health. Each CDR3 is given with its conserved first and last residue. D genes are given only for firm matches. Expanded clones get a size class; other rows say once, few or many, or leave the size out.

.,TRBJ1-1,TRBV5-1,.,TGCGCCAGCAGCTTGGCCAGCGGTTTTGAAGCTTTCTTT,CASSLASGFEAFF
.,TRBJ2-7,TRBV7-9,.,TGTGCCAGCAGCTTAGGGACCTACGAGCAGTACTTC,CASSLGTYEQYF
.,TRBJ2-5,TRBV7-3,TRBD1,TGTGCCAGCAGCTTAACCTCGGGACAGGGGATGGGGGAGACCCAGTACTTC,CASSLTSGQGMGETQYF
.,TRBJ2-3,TRBV6-5,.,TGTGCCAGCAGCCATGCAGGGGGGAGAACAGATACGCAGTATTTT,CASSHAGGRTDTQYF
.,TRBJ1-6,TRBV27,TRBD1,TGTGCCAGCAGTTCCGGACAGGTCTATAATTCACCCCTCCACTTT,CASSSGQVYNSPLHF
.,TRBJ2-2,TRBV5-4,.,TGTGCCAGCAGCTCCCCCCATTGGGCCTTAAACACCGGGGAGCTGTTTTTT,CASSSPHWALNTGELFF
once,TRBJ1-6,TRBV7-6,.,TGTGCCAGCAGCCCGGGACTCATAGGGAATTCACCCCTCCACTTT,CASSPGLIGNSPLHF
once,TRBJ1-3,TRBV7-9,.,TGTGCCAGCAGCCCACCAGGGGCTAGCTCTGGAAACACCATATATTTT,CASSPPGASSGNTIYF
once,TRBJ2-1,TRBV5-1,.,TGCGCCAGCAGCCTGACAGATTACAATGAGCAGTTCTTC,CASSLTDYNEQFF
.,TRBJ2-7,TRBV19,.,TGTGCCAGTAGTATCGGGGGCTACGAGCAGTACTTC,CASSIGGYEQYF
.,TRBJ2-7,TRBV12-3/TRBV12-4,.,TGTGCCAGCACTTCGGACTACTCCTACGAGCAGTACTTC,CASTSDYSYEQYF
.,TRBJ2-1,TRBV6-5,.,TGTGCCAGCAGTTACGGTGGCGGGGAAAGAGATGAGCAGTTCTTC,CASSYGGGERDEQFF
.,TRBJ1-3,TRBV11-2,TRBD1,TGTGCCAGCAGCTCGACAGGGTCATCTGGAAACACCATATATTTT,CASSSTGSSGNTIYF
.,TRBJ2-2,TRBV5-1,TRBD2,TGCGCCAGCAGCTTGGAAGGGACTAGCGGGAGAACTCTGAACACCGGGGAGCTGTTTTTT,CASSLEGTSGRTLNTGELFF
.,TRBJ1-3,TRBV5-1,TRBD1,TGCGCCAGCAGCCCTCGACAGGGGGACACCATATATTTT,CASSPRQGDTIYF
.,TRBJ1-5,TRBV6-6,TRBD1,TGTGCCAGCACAGAGGACAGGGGTTCTCAGCCCCAGCATTTT,CASTEDRGSQPQHF
.,TRBJ1-5,TRBV6-4,TRBD1,TGTGCCAGCAGGACCCCGGGACAGGGCAAACAGCCCCAGCATTTT,CASRTPGQGKQPQHF
few,TRBJ1-5,TRBV6-2/TRBV6-3,TRBD1,TGTGCCAGCAGTGAGACAGGGGGACAGCCCCAGCATTTT,CASSETGGQPQHF
.,TRBJ2-7,TRBV11-3,.,TGTGCCAGCAGCTTAGAGTACGGGGATCTCAACGAGCAGTACTTC,CASSLEYGDLNEQYF
.,TRBJ2-7,TRBV9,.,TGTGCCAGCAGCGTACGACAGGACTCCTACGAGCAGTACTTC,CASSVRQDSYEQYF
.,TRBJ1-5,TRBV19,.,TGTGCCAGTAGTAAAGTAGACAGGTATCAACAGCCCCAGCATTTT,CASSKVDRYQQPQHF
.,TRBJ2-6,TRBV28,TRBD1,TGTGCCAGCAGTCTCCCGGGACAGTACTTCTCTGGGGCCAACGTCCTGACTTTC,CASSLPGQYFSGANVLTF
.,TRBJ2-3,TRBV29-1,TRBD2,TGCAGCGTTTCGGGCACTAGCGGGGGGGCCACAGATACGCAGTATTTT,CSVSGTSGGATDTQYF
.,TRBJ1-3,TRBV25-1,TRBD1,TGTGCCAGCAGTGATAGGTGGGCAGGGGGCCCGTCTGGAAACACCATATATTTT,CASSDRWAGGPSGNTIYF
.,TRBJ1-3,TRBV7-3,.,TGTGCCAGCAGCTTAATGGGGGGTGGAAACACCATATATTTT,CASSLMGGGNTIYF
.,TRBJ2-1,TRBV6-6,.,TGTGCCAGCAGTTACTCCGGGGGGCCCTACAATGAGCAGTTCTTC,CASSYSGGPYNEQFF
.,TRBJ1-6,TRBV10-3,.,TGTGCCATCAGTGACGGACAGTATAATTCACCCCTCCACTTT,CAISDGQYNSPLHF
once,TRBJ1-2,TRBV7-2,.,TGTGCCAGCAGCTTAGATCGTTTTGGTGGCAAACGATATGGCTACACCTTC,CASSLDRFGGKRYGYTF
once,TRBJ1-6,TRBV19,.,TGTGCCAGTAGTATAGTGGCCCCCAATTCACCCCTCCACTTT,CASSIVAPNSPLHF
.,TRBJ1-1,TRBV6-7,.,TGTGCCAGCCCCTCCCGGGGGAGGGGGATGAACACTGAAGCTTTCTTT,CASPSRGRGMNTEAFF
.,TRBJ1-1,TRBV7-6,TRBD1,TGTGCCAGCAGCCTCGGACAGGGAGGGACCACTGAAGCTTTCTTT,CASSLGQGGTTEAFF
.,TRBJ1-5,TRBV2,TRBD1,TGTGCCAGCAGTGGGAGGCCGACAGGGAGCAATCAGCCCCAGCATTTT,CASSGRPTGSNQPQHF
.,TRBJ2-6,TRBV11-3,TRBD1,TGTGCCAGCAGCCCCGGACAGGGAAAGTCTGGGGCCAACGTCCTGACTTTC,CASSPGQGKSGANVLTF
.,TRBJ1-1,TRBV28,.,TGTGCCAGCAGACCGGGCCAGACAGCCGCTGAAGCTTTCTTT,CASRPGQTAAEAFF
.,TRBJ2-5,TRBV7-3,TRBD2,TGTGCCAGCAGTCGCGGGGGGCAGGGAGAGACCCAGTACTTC,CASSRGGQGETQYF
.,TRBJ2-1,TRBV7-9,TRBD2,TGTGCCAGCAGCGACGGGGGGGCAAATTTTTACAATGAGCAGTTCTTC,CASSDGGANFYNEQFF
.,TRBJ1-2,TRBV5-6,.,TGTGCCAGCAGCTTGTATGGGTCGGGGGCCTATGGCTACACCTTC,CASSLYGSGAYGYTF
.,TRBJ2-1,TRBV18,.,TGTGCCAGCTCACCTGTCAGAAGCTCCTACAATGAGCAGTTCTTC,CASSPVRSSYNEQFF
.,TRBJ1-2,TRBV25-1,.,TGTGCCAGCAGTGAATTTTTGGGGGATGGCTACACCTTC,CASSEFLGDGYTF
.,TRBJ2-2,TRBV28,.,TGTGCCAGTAAAGGAGCGGGGAACACCGGGGAGCTGTTTTTT,CASKGAGNTGELFF
.,TRBJ2-1,TRBV10-3,.,TGTGCCATCAGTGGTTCGCAGGCCACTAGCAGCGATGAGCAGTTCTTC,CAISGSQATSSDEQFF
.,TRBJ2-7,TRBV18,.,TGTGCCAGCTCACCTGATTTCGAGCAGTACTTC,CASSPDFEQYF
.,TRBJ2-7,TRBV16,TRBD2,TGTGCCAGCAGCCCCCTTCAAGTAGCGGGACTCTACGAGCAGTACTTC,CASSPLQVAGLYEQYF
once,TRBJ2-7,TRBV7-9,TRBD2,TGTGCCAGCAGCTCGGGACTACGAGCCTACGAGCAGTACTTC,CASSSGLRAYEQYF
.,TRBJ1-1,TRBV7-8,.,TGTGCCAGCAGCTTAGGCTTGATCATGAACACTGAAGCTTTCTTT,CASSLGLIMNTEAFF